One and the same sample provided the 20 T cell receptor beta chains below, sequenced in a study of cytomegalovirus exposure and HLA in healthy donors. The primer mix had 60 Vbeta and 13 Jbeta primers. TCRdb keeps only in-frame clones here, not all; method: immunoSEQ multiplex PCR. This sample yields 35,000 to 40,000 clones, of which 90% are seen a single time; approximately 2.6% belongs to the top ten. The sample consisted of PBMCs. The receptors come from a woman aged 18-29 years in good health and CMV-seronegative.

V is TRBV5-1 and J is TRBJ2-5; perhaps TRBD2 as D (5 bases). CDR1 is SGHRS and CDR2 is YFSETQ in the germline V gene. CDR3 length equals 14 residues. Trimming took 5 bases from V and 3 from J, leaving 14 bases between them. CDR3 in amino acids: CASRPTLGEETQYF. CDR3 nucleotide sequence: TGCGCCAGCAGGCCAACACTAGGTGAAGAGACCCAGTACTTC.

The chain carries TRBV4-3 and TRBJ1-6, with 9 bases matching TRBD1. V shed 4 bases and J 9 bases; nucleotides not matched to a gene: 7. The CDR3 is made up of 15 amino acids. The V gene's germline CDR1 is LGHNA and CDR2 YSLEER. CDR3 nucleotides: TGCGCCAGCAGCCCCCGAGGGACAGGGTTTTCACCCCTCCACTTT. Protein: CASSPRGTGFSPLHF.

This clone was detected a few times. The CDR3 is CASSDYGAGHYEQYF. The CDR3 nucleotides read TGCGCCAGCAGTGACTATGGTGCAGGGCATTACGAGCAGTACTTC. This chain uses TRBV10-2 with TRBJ2-7; D is perhaps TRBD1 (5 bases). CDR3 length: 15 amino acids. The V end was cut by 3 bases, the J end by 4 bases, with 16 bases between. Germline CDR1 and CDR2: WSHSY and SAAADI.

This clone appeared once. This chain uses TRBV30 with TRBJ1-2; D ambiguous. Trimming stripped 1 base from V and 5 bases from J, with 17 bases between. The CDR3 runs 15 residues. Per germline, CDR1 GTSNPN and CDR2 SVGIG (reference sequence). The CDR3 nucleotides are TGTGCCTGGAGTGACGAGGGTTCCCGTTATTATGGCTACACCTTC. This gives the protein CAWSDEGSRYYGYTF.

This clone was recorded only once. The chain uses TRBV29-1 and TRBJ1-6; no clear D gene. The V gene lost 4 bases and the J gene lost 0 bases, with 10 bases spanning the gap. The CDR3 length is 15 residues. Germline V gives CDR1 SQVTM, CDR2 ANQGSEA. Here the CDR3 reads CSVGCPSSYNSPLHF. CDR3 nucleotide sequence: TGCAGCGTTGGGTGCCCGAGCTCCTATAATTCACCCCTCCACTTT.

The CDR3 here is CASSLQTGVFNEQFF. The CDR3 nucleotides are TGTGCCAGCAGTTTGCAAACAGGGGTCTTCAATGAGCAGTTCTTC. The rearrangement joins TRBV27 to TRBJ2-1, with 7 bases matching TRBD1. CDR3 length: 15 residues. V was pared by 3 bases and J by 6 bases, with 8 bases of the junction left unmatched. CDR1 MNHEY and CDR2 SMNVEV come from the germline V gene (reference sequence).

The rearrangement uses TRBV19 and TRBJ1-3, with D maybe TRBD1 (5 bases). CDR1 is LNHDA and CDR2 is SQIVND in the germline V gene (reference sequence). Deletions cut 3 bases from V and 0 bases from J, with 21 bases between. CDR3 length: 19 amino acids. DNA of the CDR3: TGTGCCAGTAGTATGGGGGGGTTGGGGCCGGGACCCTCTGGAAACACCATATATTTT. This encodes CASSMGGLGPGPSGNTIYF.

CDR3 in amino acids: CASSFLLAGGPERDEQFF. The CDR3 DNA sequence: TGTGCCAGCAGCTTTCTACTAGCGGGAGGGCCGGAAAGGGATGAGCAGTTCTTC. The gene calls are TRBV7-6 and TRBJ2-1; 13 bases map to TRBD2. Germline values: CDR1 SGHVS, CDR2 FNYEAQ. CDR3 length: 18 amino acids. V shed 3 bases, J shed 8 bases, and the junction held 13 bases outside the gene matches.

The V and J genes are TRBV13 and TRBJ1-2; no reliable D call. Deletions cut 1 base from V and 2 bases from J, with 8 bases between. The germline V gene encodes CDR1 PRHDT and CDR2 FYEKMQ (reference sequence). The CDR3 runs 14 residues. The CDR3 nucleotides read TGTGCCAGCAGCTTAGAGACCAGGAACTATGGCTACACCTTC. Its translation is CASSLETRNYGYTF.

The V call is TRBV9, the J call TRBJ2-7; 8 positions agree with TRBD2. The germline CDR1 and CDR2 sequences are SGDLS and YYNGEE. V dropped 4 bases and J dropped 5; count of bases not matched to a gene: 14. CDR3 size: 16 residues. The CDR3 region is CASSSRGGSGRDEQYF. The DNA of the CDR3 is TGTGCCAGCAGCTCCCGAGGGGGGAGCGGGAGAGACGAGCAGTACTTC.

The rearrangement joins TRBV5-8 to TRBJ1-6; 7 nucleotides match TRBD1. The CDR3 covers 17 residues. CDR1 and CDR2 (germline): SGHTS, YDEGEE. V was clipped by 2 bases and J by 7 bases; unmatched bases: 12. The CDR3: CASSFSFSGQMNSPLHF. DNA for the CDR3: TGTGCCAGCAGCTTTTCATTTTCGGGACAGATGAATTCACCCCTCCACTTT.

The V call is TRBV7-8, the J call TRBJ2-5; 9 positions match TRBD2. The J call may be faulty, since TRBJ2-7 better matches the DNA end. The CDR3 is made up of 15 amino acids. Germline values: CDR1 SGHVS, CDR2 FQNEAQ. The DNA for the CDR3 is TGTGCCAGCAGCCGATTTAGCGGGAGCAGAAACGAGCAGTACTTC. This sequence encodes CASSRFSGSRNEQYF.

Remarks on this clone: An end of the junction differs from the germline gene, which may be a read error. This chain joins TRBV7-7 and TRBJ2-3, with D perhaps TRBD1 (6 bases). CDR3 length: 14 residues. Per the germline V gene, CDR1 is SSHAT and CDR2 is FNYEAQ (reference sequence). The CDR3 sequence: CASSLDRSTDTQYF. The DNA for the CDR3 is TGTGCTAGCAGCTTAGACAGGAGCACAGATACGCAGTATTTT.

The genes are TRBV5-8 and TRBJ2-7; 7 bases line up with TRBD1. This CDR3 spans 13 amino acids. The J segment lost 6 bases and the V segment lost 7 bases, leaving 10 bases of the junction unmatched. Per germline, CDR1 SGHTS and CDR2 YDEGEE. DNA of the CDR3: TGTGCCAGCGGTAACAGGGGAATGGGCGAGCAGTACTTC. Its protein product is CASGNRGMGEQYF.

This chain connects TRBV10-3 to TRBJ2-7, with 10 bases identical to TRBD2. Germline V lookup: CDR1 ENHRY, CDR2 SYGVKD. The CDR3 runs to 15 residues. V was clipped by 3 bases and J by 5 bases; unmatched bases: 7. The CDR3 here is CAISEGLAGDNEQYF. For the CDR3, the DNA is TGTGCCATCAGTGAAGGGCTAGCGGGAGACAACGAGCAGTACTTC.

This clone was counted only a few times. The rearrangement joins TRBV10-2 to TRBJ2-1, with TRBD1 matching 7 bases. V lost 8 bases to trimming and J lost 1 base; unmatched junction nucleotides: 2. Looked up from germline, CDR1 is WSHSY and CDR2 is SAAADI. The CDR3 length is 13 residues. CDR3 amino acids: CASRQGSYNEQFF. CDR3 coding DNA: TGCGCCAGCCGACAGGGTTCCTACAATGAGCAGTTCTTC.

This sequence joins TRBV6-4 and TRBJ2-3; no firm D call. This CDR3 has 15 amino acids. Germline values: CDR1 MRHNA, CDR2 SNTAGT. Trimming shortened V by 2 bases and J by 0 bases, and 9 bases separated the two germline ends. DNA for the CDR3: TGTGCCAGCAGTGACATAGCCTCTAGCACAGATACGCAGTATTTT. Protein: CASSDIASSTDTQYF.

The V gene is TRBV9, the J gene TRBJ1-1; D is undetermined. Germline assignment: CDR1 SGDLS and CDR2 YYNGEE. The V end was cut by 0 bases, the J end by 4 bases, with 4 bases between. The CDR3 runs 12 residues. CDR3 sequence: CASSVGGTEAFF. DNA for the CDR3: TGTGCCAGCAGCGTAGGCGGCACTGAAGCTTTCTTT.

This chain links TRBV28 with TRBJ1-5; 7 nucleotides agree with TRBD1. In germline, CDR1 is MDHEN, CDR2 SYDVKM. CDR3 length equals 16 residues. V lost 5 bases and J lost 1; bases outside the gene matches: 8. CDR3 coding DNA: TGTGCCAGCAGTAGAATGACAGGGAGGAGCAATCAGCCCCAGCATTTT. As protein: CASSRMTGRSNQPQHF.

In its sample, this clone was seen once. The rearrangement uses TRBV18 and TRBJ2-7; no clear D gene. The germline CDR1 and CDR2 sequences are KGHSH and LQKENI. V lost 4 bases and J lost 6, with 10 bases in between. This CDR3 is 12 amino acids long. CDR3 DNA: TGTGCCAGCTCACTTGGGCCTTCCGAGCAGTACTTC. It encodes CASSLGPSEQYF.